This is a list of T cell receptor beta chains from one sample in a study of T cells in localized non-small cell lung cancer. Profiled with immunoSEQ multiplex PCR; TCRdb holds only in-frame clones, not every one. The sample consists of some 130,000 clones, about 89% of them appearing once. The sequencing used peripheral blood, collected before any cancer treatment. These receptors all come from a female donor at least 60 years old with stage I lung adenocarcinoma. Each CDR3 is given with its conserved first and last residue. The order of the fields is clone size, D gene, J gene, V gene, CDR3 DNA, CDR3 protein. The D gene is left open where the match is weak. Expanded clones get a size class; other rows say once, few or many, or leave the size out.

clone_size: once
d_call: -
j_call: TRBJ2-3
v_call: TRBV7-3
cdr3_nt: TGTGCCAGCTGCGAAGGGCTAGCGAGCACAGATACGCAGTATTTT
cdr3_aa: CASCEGLASTDTQYF

clone_size: -
d_call: -
j_call: TRBJ2-2
v_call: TRBV30
cdr3_nt: TGTGCCTGGAGGGCCCGGGTGGGCACCGGGGAGCTGTTTTTT
cdr3_aa: CAWRARVGTGELFF

clone_size: few
d_call: TRBD1
j_call: TRBJ1-5
v_call: TRBV5-1
cdr3_nt: TGCGCCAGCAGCCGGGACAGGGGTCCCAATCAGCCCCAGCATTTT
cdr3_aa: CASSRDRGPNQPQHF

clone_size: -
d_call: TRBD2
j_call: TRBJ2-7
v_call: TRBV5-1
cdr3_nt: TGCGCCAGCAGCCCCCTGGGGGGACTAGCGCCGAGCTCCTACGAGCAGTACTTC
cdr3_aa: CASSPLGGLAPSSYEQYF

clone_size: few
d_call: -
j_call: TRBJ2-3
v_call: TRBV6-4
cdr3_nt: TGTGCCAGCAGTTCTCGGGAGACAGATACGCAGTATTTT
cdr3_aa: CASSSRETDTQYF

clone_size: -
d_call: TRBD1
j_call: TRBJ2-7
v_call: TRBV27
cdr3_nt: TGTGCCAGCATGGGGACAGGGAGCTACGAGCAGTACTTC
cdr3_aa: CASMGTGSYEQYF

clone_size: -
d_call: -
j_call: TRBJ1-2
v_call: TRBV28
cdr3_nt: TGTGCCAGCAGTTTTAGCGGGACGCTCGGTGGCTACACCTTC
cdr3_aa: CASSFSGTLGGYTF

clone_size: -
d_call: -
j_call: TRBJ2-1
v_call: TRBV19
cdr3_nt: TGTGCCAGTAGTATAAGACGCTCCTACAATGAGCAGTTCTTC
cdr3_aa: CASSIRRSYNEQFF

clone_size: -
d_call: TRBD1
j_call: TRBJ2-5
v_call: TRBV27
cdr3_nt: TGTGCCAGCAGTTTCGGGAGACAGGGGAAGGGGACCCAGTACTTC
cdr3_aa: CASSFGRQGKGTQYF

clone_size: -
d_call: -
j_call: TRBJ2-6
v_call: TRBV10-3
cdr3_nt: TGTGCCATCAGTGAGTCGAGTCCTGGGGCCAACGTCCTGACTTTC
cdr3_aa: CAISESSPGANVLTF

clone_size: -
d_call: TRBD2
j_call: TRBJ2-5
v_call: TRBV28
cdr3_nt: TGTGCCAGCACCCTCCCGGGGGGGACCCAGTACTTC
cdr3_aa: CASTLPGGTQYF

clone_size: medium-sized
d_call: TRBD1
j_call: TRBJ1-4
v_call: TRBV7-9
cdr3_nt: TGTGCCAGCGGCAGACAGGGCCACGAAAAACTGTTTTTT
cdr3_aa: CASGRQGHEKLFF

clone_size: -
d_call: TRBD2
j_call: TRBJ2-1
v_call: TRBV15
cdr3_nt: TGTGCCACCAGCAGAGATCGCATAGCGGGGAACAATGAGCAGTTCTTC
cdr3_aa: CATSRDRIAGNNEQFF

clone_size: -
d_call: -
j_call: TRBJ1-5
v_call: TRBV28
cdr3_nt: TGTGCCAGCGACAGAGACAATAGCAATCAGCCCCAGCATTTT
cdr3_aa: CASDRDNSNQPQHF

clone_size: -
d_call: -
j_call: TRBJ2-1
v_call: TRBV6-6
cdr3_nt: TGTGCCAGCAGTTACCCCCCGAGGGCCCGTTACAATGAGCAGTTCTTC
cdr3_aa: CASSYPPRARYNEQFF

clone_size: -
d_call: TRBD2
j_call: TRBJ2-5
v_call: TRBV19
cdr3_nt: TGTGCCAGTAGGGGGGGGACTAGCGGGCAAGAGACCCAGTACTTC
cdr3_aa: CASRGGTSGQETQYF